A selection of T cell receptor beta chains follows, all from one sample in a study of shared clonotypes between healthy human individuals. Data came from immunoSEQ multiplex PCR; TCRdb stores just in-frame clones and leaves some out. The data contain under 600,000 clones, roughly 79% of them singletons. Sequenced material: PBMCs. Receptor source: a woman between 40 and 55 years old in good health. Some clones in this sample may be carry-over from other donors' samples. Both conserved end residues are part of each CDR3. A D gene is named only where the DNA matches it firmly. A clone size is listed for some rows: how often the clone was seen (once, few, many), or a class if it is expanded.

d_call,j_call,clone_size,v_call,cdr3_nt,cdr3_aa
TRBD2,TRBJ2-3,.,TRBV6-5,TGTGCCAGCAGTGCGGGACTAGCTCGCCGTGGTACGCAGTATTTT,CASSAGLARRGTQYF
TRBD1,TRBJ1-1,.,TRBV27,TGTGCCAGCAGCCCCGGACAGGGAGGCACTGAAGCTTTCTTT,CASSPGQGGTEAFF
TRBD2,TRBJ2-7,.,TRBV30,TGTGCCTGGAGTGAGCGGGGTCCGGGGGAGCAGTACTTC,CAWSERGPGEQYF
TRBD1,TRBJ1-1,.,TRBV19,TGTGCCAGTAGTACCGGGACAGGGAACACTGAAGCTTTCTTT,CASSTGTGNTEAFF
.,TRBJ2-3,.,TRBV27,TGTGCCAGCCACACCGCGGGGCTTAGCACAGATACGCAGTATTTT,CASHTAGLSTDTQYF
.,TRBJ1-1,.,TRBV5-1,TGCGCCAGCAGCTTGGTGGATCCGAACACTGAAGCTTTCTTT,CASSLVDPNTEAFF
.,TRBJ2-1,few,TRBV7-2,TGTGCCAGCAGTACAACCGCCCTCCTAAATGAGCAGTTCTTC,CASSTTALLNEQFF
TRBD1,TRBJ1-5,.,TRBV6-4,TGTGCCAGCAGTGACGGGACAGGGGGCGACGACAATAGCAATCAGCCCCAGCATTTT,CASSDGTGGDDNSNQPQHF
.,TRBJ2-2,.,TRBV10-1,TGCGCCAGCAGTCCCGTGGGCGGATCGAACACCGGGGAGCTGTTTTTT,CASSPVGGSNTGELFF
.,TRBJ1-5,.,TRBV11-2,TGTGCCAGCAGCTTAGATCGGAATCAGCCCCAGCATTTT,CASSLDRNQPQHF
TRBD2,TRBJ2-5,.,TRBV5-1,TGCGCCAGCAGCTTCGGACTAGCGGGTCAAGAGACCCAGTACTTC,CASSFGLAGQETQYF
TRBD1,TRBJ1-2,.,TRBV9,TGTGCCAGCAGAGGGACAGATCCCCTTAACTATGGCTACACCTTC,CASRGTDPLNYGYTF
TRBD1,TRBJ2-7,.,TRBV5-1,TGCGCCAGCAGCTTGGATCAGAGACAGGGCGAAAACTACGAGCAGTACTTC,CASSLDQRQGENYEQYF
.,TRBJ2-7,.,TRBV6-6,TGTGCCAGCAGAAGGACAGCGCTCTCCTACGAGCAGTACTTC,CASRRTALSYEQYF
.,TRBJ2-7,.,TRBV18,TGTGCAAGCTCACCCGGACGAGTAGGTCACGAGCAGTACTTC,CASSPGRVGHEQYF
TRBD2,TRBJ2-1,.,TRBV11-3,TGTGCCAGCAGCACCGGGACTAACCCCTACAATGAGCAGTTCTTC,CASSTGTNPYNEQFF
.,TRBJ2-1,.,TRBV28,TGTGCCAGCAGTTTACGCCTCCTCCGGGTATATGAGCAGTTCTTC,CASSLRLLRVYEQFF
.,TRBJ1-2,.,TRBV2,TGTGCCAGCAATCCGACAGCTGCTAACTATGGCTACACCTTC,CASNPTAANYGYTF
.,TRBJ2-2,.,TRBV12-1,TGTGCCATGAGAACTAGCGGGAAACGTGCCCCTTATTGTCGGACCAACACCGGGGAGCTGTTTTTT,CAMRTSGKRAPYCRTNTGELFF
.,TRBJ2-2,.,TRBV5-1,TGCGCCAGCAGTATAGTGGACGACACCGGGGAGCTGTTTTTT,CASSIVDDTGELFF
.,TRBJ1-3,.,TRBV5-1,TGCGCCAGCAGCTTGACAGCTTCTGGAAACACCATATATTTT,CASSLTASGNTIYF
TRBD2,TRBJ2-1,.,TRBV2,TGTGCCAGCAGTCCTAGACTAGCGGGAGGTCCTCTTTTCTCCTACAATGAGCAGTTCTTC,CASSPRLAGGPLFSYNEQFF
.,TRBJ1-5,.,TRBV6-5,TGTGCCAGCAGTTACAACAGGGCTGGGAATCAGCCCCAGCATTTT,CASSYNRAGNQPQHF
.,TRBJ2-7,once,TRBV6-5,TGTGCCAGCAGTTACTTCCCCAGTGGAGGCGCCTACGAGCAGTACTTC,CASSYFPSGGAYEQYF
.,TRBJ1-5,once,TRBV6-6,TGTGCCAGCAGTTACGGAGGGTGGAGCAATCAGCCCCAGCATTTT,CASSYGGWSNQPQHF
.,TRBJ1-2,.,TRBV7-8,TGTGCCAGCAGCTTAGGGCGTCGGGGGGGGTATGGCTACACCTTC,CASSLGRRGGYGYTF
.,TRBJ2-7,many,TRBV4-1,TGCGCCAGCAGCCAGGACCAACAAGGGGAATACGAGCAGTACTTC,CASSQDQQGEYEQYF
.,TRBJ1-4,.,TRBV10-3,TGTGCCATCAGTGAGTCGGGGGCCCTGGGTGGAAAACTGTTTTTT,CAISESGALGGKLFF
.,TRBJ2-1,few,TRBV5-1,TGCGCCAGCAGCTTGGCCCTAGGGGGGTACAATGAGCAGTTCTTC,CASSLALGGYNEQFF
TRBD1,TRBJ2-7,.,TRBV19,TGTGCCAGTAGGATACAGGGGAGCGACGAGCAGTACTTC,CASRIQGSDEQYF
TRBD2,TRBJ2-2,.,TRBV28,TGTGCCATCAGAGGCCGACTAGCGAAGGACACCGGGGAGCTGTTTTTT,CAIRGRLAKDTGELFF
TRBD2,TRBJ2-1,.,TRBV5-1,TGCGCCAGCAGCTCAACTAGCGGGAGGGCCTCGATCAATGAGCAGTTCTTC,CASSSTSGRASINEQFF